The T cell receptor (beta chain) described here comes from a study of a mutant IDH1 vaccine in newly diagnosed glioma. Study-wide background: The therapy given earlier, which was standard therapy, consisted of radiotherapy, temozolomide, or both, and most of the patients received both.

The time point is: baseline, week 1 (first vaccination visit). Indicated treatment: pre-vaccination baseline after standard-of-care therapy. This clone has just one count. V gave up 1 base and J gave up 0 bases, with 13 bases separating them. CDR1 and CDR2 (germline): MDHEN, SYDVKM. CDR3 length: 16 residues. The method was immunoSEQ multiplex PCR; TCRdb's version includes in-frame clones alone and lacks a portion of them. The repertoire holds 75,000 to 100,000 clones, 85% to 90% seen once, with around 0.6% in the top ten. The source is a woman aged 50 to 65 with glioma. The specimen was PBMCs, collected from a glioma patient treated with radiotherapy, temozolomide or both. The chain joins TRBV28 to TRBJ2-7; tentative D call: TRBD1 (6 bases). CDR3 loop: CASSLLGGPSSYEQYF. DNA for the CDR3: TGTGCCAGCAGTTTATTAGGGGGACCGAGCTCCTACGAGCAGTACTTC.